These T cell receptor beta chains were read from a single sample in a study of T cell responses to AZD1222 COVID-19 vaccine. Generated by immunoSEQ multiplex PCR, the TCRdb table keeps only in-frame clones and is missing some. This sample has approximately 120,000 clones, with roughly 87% found just once. The source was peripheral blood, collected on day 0 of MenACWY control vaccination. All receptors derive from an adult in good health. Each CDR3 is given with its conserved first and last residue. The D gene is left open where the match is weak. Where a row states a size, it is once, few, many or the class of an expanded clone; other rows omit it.

v_call: TRBV6-1; j_call: TRBJ2-1; d_call: .; clone_size: .; cdr3_nt: TGTGCCAGCAGTAAAGTCTCGACAGTTAGCTCCTACAATGAGCAGTTCTTC; cdr3_aa: CASSKVSTVSSYNEQFF
v_call: TRBV28; j_call: TRBJ2-3; d_call: TRBD2; clone_size: .; cdr3_nt: TGTGCCAGCAGTATCAGCGGGAGCCCCGTTCGGCAGTATTTT; cdr3_aa: CASSISGSPVRQYF
v_call: TRBV6-5; j_call: TRBJ2-1; d_call: .; clone_size: .; cdr3_nt: TGTGCCAGCGGAGGGGGAGAAGGGTACAATGAGCAGTTCTTC; cdr3_aa: CASGGGEGYNEQFF
v_call: TRBV28; j_call: TRBJ1-5; d_call: .; clone_size: once; cdr3_nt: TGTGCCAGCAGTTTCCTGGGACTTGGTCAGCCCCAGCATTTT; cdr3_aa: CASSFLGLGQPQHF
v_call: TRBV3-1/TRBV3-2; j_call: TRBJ1-2; d_call: .; clone_size: .; cdr3_nt: TGTGCCAGCAGCCAAGATGGTGGAATCGGCTACACCTTC; cdr3_aa: CASSQDGGIGYTF
v_call: TRBV19; j_call: TRBJ2-1; d_call: TRBD2; clone_size: .; cdr3_nt: TGTGCCAGTAGTCCGTGGACTAGCGTTAATGAGCAGTTCTTC; cdr3_aa: CASSPWTSVNEQFF
v_call: TRBV21-1; j_call: TRBJ2-3; d_call: .; clone_size: .; cdr3_nt: TGTGCCAGCAGCAAGGGGGGGACTAGCGGGGACTGGGGCACAGATACGCAGTATTTT; cdr3_aa: CASSKGGTSGDWGTDTQYF
v_call: TRBV25-1; j_call: TRBJ2-1; d_call: .; clone_size: .; cdr3_nt: TGTGCCAGCAGTGCCACCTACTGGGACGGTAACAATGAGCAGTTCTTC; cdr3_aa: CASSATYWDGNNEQFF
v_call: TRBV10-2; j_call: TRBJ1-4; d_call: .; clone_size: .; cdr3_nt: TGCGCCAGCAGTGATGCCTTCCGGGACCATCGAAAACTGTTTTTT; cdr3_aa: CASSDAFRDHRKLFF
v_call: TRBV27; j_call: TRBJ1-6; d_call: TRBD1; clone_size: .; cdr3_nt: TGTGCCAGCAGTTTATTGGCGGACAGGGAGGTATGGTCACCCCTCCACTTT; cdr3_aa: CASSLLADREVWSPLHF
v_call: TRBV7-2; j_call: TRBJ1-6; d_call: TRBD1; clone_size: once; cdr3_nt: TGTGCCAGCAGCTATGACAGGGATAATTCACCCCTCCACTTT; cdr3_aa: CASSYDRDNSPLHF
v_call: TRBV28; j_call: TRBJ1-2; d_call: .; clone_size: .; cdr3_nt: TGTGCCAGCAGTTTAGAGTATGGCTACACCTTC; cdr3_aa: CASSLEYGYTF
v_call: TRBV28; j_call: TRBJ2-3; d_call: .; clone_size: .; cdr3_nt: TGTGCCAGCAGCCCTCAATTGGGCACAGATACGCAGTATTTT; cdr3_aa: CASSPQLGTDTQYF
v_call: TRBV6-2/TRBV6-3; j_call: TRBJ1-2; d_call: .; clone_size: .; cdr3_nt: TGTGCCAGCAGTTTCGACGGCGTGTATATGAACTATGGCTACACCTTC; cdr3_aa: CASSFDGVYMNYGYTF
v_call: TRBV9; j_call: TRBJ1-2; d_call: .; clone_size: .; cdr3_nt: TGTGCCAGCAGCGTAGATTGGGTTGGCTATGGCTACACCTTC; cdr3_aa: CASSVDWVGYGYTF